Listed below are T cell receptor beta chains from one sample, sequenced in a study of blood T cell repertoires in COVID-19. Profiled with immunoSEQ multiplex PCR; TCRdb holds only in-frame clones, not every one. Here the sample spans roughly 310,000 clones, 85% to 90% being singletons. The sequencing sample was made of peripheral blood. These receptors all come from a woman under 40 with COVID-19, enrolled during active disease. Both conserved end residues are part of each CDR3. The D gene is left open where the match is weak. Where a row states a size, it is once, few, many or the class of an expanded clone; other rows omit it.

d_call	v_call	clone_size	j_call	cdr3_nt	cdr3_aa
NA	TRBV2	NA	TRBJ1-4	TGTGCCAGCAGTTCCGGGGGAGCGCGAAAACTGTTTTTT	CASSSGGARKLFF
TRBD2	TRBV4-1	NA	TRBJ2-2	TGCGCCAGCAGCCACGCGGGACTAGCGGGTTCTACCGGGGAGCTGTTTTTT	CASSHAGLAGSTGELFF
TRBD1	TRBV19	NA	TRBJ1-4	TGTGCCAGTAGTATCTACGGGACAGGGTATGAAAAACTGTTTTTT	CASSIYGTGYEKLFF
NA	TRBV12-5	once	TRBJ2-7	TGTGCTAGTGCTCTCGACACCTACGAGCAGTACTTC	CASALDTYEQYF
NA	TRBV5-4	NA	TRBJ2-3	TGTGCCAGCAGCTTTAGTAGCCGGGGCACAGATACGCAGTATTTT	CASSFSSRGTDTQYF
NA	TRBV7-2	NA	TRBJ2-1	TGTGCCAGCAGCTTAGAAGCGGCCTACAATGAGCAGTTCTTC	CASSLEAAYNEQFF
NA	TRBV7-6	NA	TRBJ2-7	TGTGCCAGCAGCCACCTCGGGAGTAACGAGCAGTACTTC	CASSHLGSNEQYF
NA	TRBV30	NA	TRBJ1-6	TGTGCCTGGCAGTCACGGGGCTCCTATAATTCACCCCTCCACTTT	CAWQSRGSYNSPLHF
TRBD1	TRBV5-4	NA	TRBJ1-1	TGTGCCAGCAGCTTTAAGGGACAGGAGAACACTGAAGCTTTCTTT	CASSFKGQENTEAFF
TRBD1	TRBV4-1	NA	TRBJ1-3	TGCGCCAGCAGCCCTCGGACAGGGGCTGGAAACACCATATATTTT	CASSPRTGAGNTIYF
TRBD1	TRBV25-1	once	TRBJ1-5	TGTGCCAGCAGTGGGCCGGGACAGGGGAATCAGCCCCAGCATTTT	CASSGPGQGNQPQHF
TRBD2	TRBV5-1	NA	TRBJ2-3	TGCGCCAGCAGCTCAGGGACTAGCGCAGATACGCAGTATTTT	CASSSGTSADTQYF
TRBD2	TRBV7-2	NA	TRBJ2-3	TGTGCCAGCAGCGATTCTAGCGGGAACCCAGATACGCAGTATTTT	CASSDSSGNPDTQYF
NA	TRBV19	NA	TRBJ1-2	TGTGCCAGTAGTATGGGGGGACGTTCGGCTAACTATGGCTACACCTTC	CASSMGGRSANYGYTF
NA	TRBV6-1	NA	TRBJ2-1	TGTGCCAGCAGTGATACGCAGGAGGCAGGGGCCTACAATGAGCAGTTCTTC	CASSDTQEAGAYNEQFF
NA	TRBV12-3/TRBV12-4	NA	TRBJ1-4	TGTGCCAGCAGTTTGAGCGGTAATGAAAAACTGTTTTTT	CASSLSGNEKLFF
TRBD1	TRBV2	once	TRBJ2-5	TGTGCCAGCAATTTACAGGGGGCCCAAGAGACCCAGTACTTC	CASNLQGAQETQYF
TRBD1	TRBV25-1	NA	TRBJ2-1	TGTGCCAGCAGTGACCTCGGGACAGGTTGGGAGCAGTTCTTC	CASSDLGTGWEQFF
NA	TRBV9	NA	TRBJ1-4	TGTGCCAGCAGCGTCGGCAGAGGCGGAAAACTGTTTTTT	CASSVGRGGKLFF
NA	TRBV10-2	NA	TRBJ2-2	TGCGCCAGCAGTGAACAGGCGGTAGGAACCGGGGAGCTGTTTTTT	CASSEQAVGTGELFF
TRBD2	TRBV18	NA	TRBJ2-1	TGTGCCAGCTCACTCAGGACTAGCGGGAGTTCCTACAATGAGCAGTTCTTC	CASSLRTSGSSYNEQFF
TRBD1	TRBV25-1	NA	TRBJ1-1	TGTGCCAGCAGGGAAGACAGGGGAATAGGGATGAACACTGAAGCTTTCTTT	CASREDRGIGMNTEAFF
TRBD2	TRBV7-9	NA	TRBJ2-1	TGTGCCAGCAGCTTATCCCTGACTAGCGGGAGTGGTGTGCAGTTCTTC	CASSLSLTSGSGVQFF
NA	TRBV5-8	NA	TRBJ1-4	TGTGCCAGCAGCTTTACCCTGGAGGAAAAACTGTTTTTT	CASSFTLEEKLFF
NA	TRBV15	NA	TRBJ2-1	TGTGCCACCAGCAGAGATTTCTCGGGCTCCTACAATGAGCAGTTCTTC	CATSRDFSGSYNEQFF
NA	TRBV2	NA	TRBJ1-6	TGTGCCAGCAGTGCGGGATCCGAGGATAATTCACCCCTCCACTTT	CASSAGSEDNSPLHF
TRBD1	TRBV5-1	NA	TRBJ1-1	TGCGCCAGCAGCCCCTGGACAGGGGGGAACACTGAAGCTTTCTTT	CASSPWTGGNTEAFF
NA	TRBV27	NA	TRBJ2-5	TGTGCCAGCAGTTTATCTGCGAACCCTCAAGAGACCCAGTACTTC	CASSLSANPQETQYF
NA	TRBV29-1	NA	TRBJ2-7	TGCAGCGTTGGCGGGCGCTCCTACGAGCAGTACTTC	CSVGGRSYEQYF
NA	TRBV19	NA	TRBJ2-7	TGTGCCAGTAGTATATCTGAGGTTTCCTACGAGCAGTACTTC	CASSISEVSYEQYF
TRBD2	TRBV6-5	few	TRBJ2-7	TGTGCCAGCGGAAGCGGGAGCTACGAGCAGTACTTC	CASGSGSYEQYF
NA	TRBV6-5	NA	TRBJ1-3	TGTGCCAGCACCCAACTTAGCTCTGGAAACACCATATATTTT	CASTQLSSGNTIYF
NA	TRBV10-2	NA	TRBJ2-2	TGCGCCACGGGGCGAAGCAGGGGCACCGGGGAGCTGTTTTTT	CATGRSRGTGELFF
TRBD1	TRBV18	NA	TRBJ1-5	TGTGCCAGCTCACCGGGACAGGCGAGCAATCAGCCCCAGCATTTT	CASSPGQASNQPQHF